Listed below are T cell receptor beta chains from one sample, sequenced in a study of vaccination effects on CD4 cells after COVID-19. These receptors have no known antigen. Sequencing was performed with immunoSEQ multiplex PCR; in TCRdb, only in-frame clones are kept and a portion is missing. In the table there are about 37,000 clones, around 73% of which are singletons. The sample consisted of CD4+ T cells from PBMCs cultured with a peptide pool, taken before COVID-19 vaccination. These receptors came from a human donor who had a prior SARS-CoV-2 infection. Each CDR3 is given with its conserved first and last residue. The D gene is left open where the match is weak. A clone size is listed for some rows: how often the clone was seen (once, few, many), or a class if it is expanded.

clone size,J gene,D gene,V gene,CDR3 protein,CDR3 DNA
NA,TRBJ2-5,NA,TRBV20-1,CSGTTGETQYF,TGCAGTGGAACGACGGGAGAGACCCAGTACTTC
NA,TRBJ2-3,TRBD2,TRBV30,CAWRTSGIDTQYF,TGTGCCTGGAGAACTAGCGGGATTGATACGCAGTATTTT
NA,TRBJ1-3,NA,TRBV4-2,CASSQDTFSGNTIYF,TGTGCCAGCAGCCAAGATACCTTCTCTGGAAACACCATATATTTT
NA,TRBJ2-4,NA,TRBV15,CATSRDRSGGTENIQYF,TGTGCCACCAGCAGAGATCGTTCAGGCGGGACCGAAAACATTCAGTACTTC
NA,TRBJ1-5,TRBD1,TRBV12-3/TRBV12-4,CASRGQADQPQHF,TGTGCCAGCAGAGGACAGGCAGATCAGCCCCAGCATTTT
NA,TRBJ2-7,TRBD2,TRBV4-3,CASSQVASGDAYEQYF,TGCGCCAGCAGCCAAGTCGCGAGCGGGGACGCCTACGAGCAGTACTTC
NA,TRBJ1-1,NA,TRBV10-3,CAISEWGAPEAFF,TGTGCCATCAGTGAGTGGGGGGCCCCTGAAGCTTTCTTT
NA,TRBJ2-4,TRBD1,TRBV20-1,CSASSRQGSLDIQYF,TGCAGTGCTAGTTCGAGACAGGGATCGCTCGACATTCAGTACTTC
NA,TRBJ2-5,NA,TRBV6-5,CASSRDRLGETQYF,TGTGCCAGCAGTCGGGACCGTCTAGGAGAGACCCAGTACTTC
NA,TRBJ2-7,NA,TRBV3-1/TRBV3-2,CASSQALGGWEQYF,TGTGCCAGCAGCCAAGCTCTGGGGGGTTGGGAGCAGTACTTC
NA,TRBJ2-5,NA,TRBV19,CASSIRVGETQYF,TGTGCCAGTAGTATAAGGGTAGGGGAGACCCAGTACTTC
NA,TRBJ1-2,NA,TRBV7-9,CASSPRGGDYGYTF,TGTGCCAGCAGCCCCCGAGGGGGGGACTATGGCTACACCTTC
NA,TRBJ2-2,NA,TRBV3-1/TRBV3-2,CASSQFYEPNTGELFF,TGTGCCAGCAGCCAATTTTATGAGCCGAACACCGGGGAGCTGTTTTTT
NA,TRBJ1-5,NA,TRBV7-2,CASSLVGGSFNNQPQHF,TGTGCCAGCAGCTTAGTGGGGGGCTCCTTCAACAATCAGCCCCAGCATTTT
NA,TRBJ1-4,NA,TRBV7-9,CASSLVQNEKLFF,TGTGCCAGCAGCTTAGTCCAAAATGAAAAACTGTTTTTT
NA,TRBJ1-2,NA,TRBV7-8,CASSLEDGIYGYTF,TGTGCCAGCAGCTTAGAGGACGGAATCTATGGCTACACCTTC
NA,TRBJ1-1,NA,TRBV5-5,CASSDRTTLAEAFF,TGTGCCAGCAGCGATCGGACCACGCTGGCGGAAGCTTTCTTT
few,TRBJ2-1,NA,TRBV10-3,CAISSGDNEQFF,TGTGCCATCAGTTCCGGGGACAATGAGCAGTTCTTC
few,TRBJ2-1,TRBD1,TRBV19,CASSIGFGTGEREQFF,TGTGCCAGTAGTATAGGCTTCGGGACAGGGGAGAGGGAGCAGTTCTTC
NA,TRBJ2-4,TRBD1,TRBV10-3,CAISESGQENIQYF,TGTGCCATCAGTGAGTCGGGACAGGAAAACATTCAGTACTTC
NA,TRBJ1-2,NA,TRBV5-6,CASSQTPNYGYTF,TGTGCCAGCAGCCAGACACCAAACTATGGCTACACCTTC
NA,TRBJ2-5,NA,TRBV5-5,CASTFFTGGKEETQYF,TGTGCCAGCACCTTCTTTACGGGTGGGAAGGAAGAGACCCAGTACTTC
few,TRBJ2-7,NA,TRBV4-1,CASGPAGDNSYEQYF,TGCGCCAGCGGACCCGCCGGGGACAACTCCTACGAGCAGTACTTC
few,TRBJ2-3,TRBD2,TRBV5-1,CASSEKAGFTDTQYF,TGCGCCAGCAGCGAAAAAGCGGGGTTCACAGATACGCAGTATTTT
NA,TRBJ1-2,NA,TRBV27,CASSLGIRDGYTF,TGTGCCAGCAGTTTGGGGATACGGGATGGCTACACCTTC
NA,TRBJ1-5,TRBD1,TRBV18,CASSPKGTGVGNQPQHF,TGTGCCAGCTCACCAAAAGGGACAGGGGTGGGCAATCAGCCCCAGCATTTT
NA,TRBJ2-3,NA,TRBV9,CASSYGAVAGDTQYF,TGTGCCAGCAGCTACGGGGCGGTGGCGGGAGATACGCAGTATTTT
NA,TRBJ2-5,NA,TRBV24-1,CATAKTGETQYF,TGTGCCACCGCCAAGACAGGAGAGACCCAGTACTTC
few,TRBJ1-1,NA,TRBV3-1/TRBV3-2,CASSQDFDTEAFF,TGTGCCAGCAGCCAAGATTTCGACACTGAAGCTTTCTTT
few,TRBJ2-7,TRBD2,TRBV5-1,CASSLDWGGSSYEQYF,TGCGCCAGCAGCTTGGATTGGGGGGGAAGTTCCTACGAGCAGTACTTC
NA,TRBJ1-2,NA,TRBV5-3,CARSSGGFREPIYGYTF,TGTGCCAGAAGCTCGGGGGGCTTTCGGGAACCGATCTATGGCTACACCTTC
NA,TRBJ2-2,NA,TRBV9,CASRGGDGELFF,TGTGCCAGCAGGGGGGGTGACGGGGAGCTGTTTTTT
NA,TRBJ2-1,TRBD2,TRBV6-5,CASTFSGGAYNEQFF,TGTGCCAGCACCTTTAGCGGGGGGGCTTACAATGAGCAGTTCTTC
NA,TRBJ1-5,NA,TRBV4-1,CASSQVIRENNQPQHF,TGCGCCAGCAGCCAAGTCATCAGGGAAAACAATCAGCCCCAGCATTTT
NA,TRBJ2-5,NA,TRBV18,CASSPLPETQYF,TGTGCCAGCTCACCACTGCCAGAGACCCAGTACTTC
NA,TRBJ2-7,NA,TRBV7-2,CASSTRGGGGLNYEQYF,TGTGCCAGCAGCACCCGAGGCGGCGGGGGCCTGAACTACGAGCAGTACTTC
NA,TRBJ2-2,NA,TRBV4-1,CASSQPGRTGELFF,TGCGCCAGCAGCCAACCCGGACGGACCGGGGAGCTGTTTTTT
NA,TRBJ2-1,TRBD2,TRBV7-2,CASSQTSGGHYNEQFF,TGTGCCAGCAGCCAGACTAGCGGGGGTCACTACAATGAGCAGTTCTTC
few,TRBJ2-7,NA,TRBV20-1,CSASPGGITYEQYF,TGCAGTGCTAGTCCCGGGGGCATCACCTACGAGCAGTACTTC
few,TRBJ1-1,NA,TRBV27,CASSLDRYTEAFF,TGTGCCAGCAGTCTAGACAGATACACTGAAGCTTTCTTT
NA,TRBJ2-7,NA,TRBV18,CASSPLFWNAGQAYEQYF,TGTGCCAGCTCACCACTCTTTTGGAACGCGGGGCAGGCGTACGAGCAGTACTTC
once,TRBJ2-1,NA,TRBV18,CASSPRRGGGNNEQFF,TGTGCCAGCTCACCTAGGAGGGGAGGGGGAAACAATGAGCAGTTCTTC
few,TRBJ2-7,NA,TRBV2,CASSDQGGGFEQYF,TGTGCCAGCAGTGACCAGGGAGGTGGGTTCGAGCAGTACTTC
NA,TRBJ2-1,NA,TRBV9,CASSGTTDEQFF,TGTGCCAGCAGCGGGACTACGGATGAGCAGTTCTTC
NA,TRBJ2-7,TRBD2,TRBV5-1,CASSWTAGTSGDEQYF,TGCGCCAGCAGCTGGACCGCCGGGACTAGCGGGGATGAGCAGTACTTC
NA,TRBJ2-1,NA,TRBV18,CASSPRGVLSSNEQFF,TGTGCCAGCTCACCCCGTGGGGTTTTGTCTAGCAATGAGCAGTTCTTC
NA,TRBJ2-1,NA,TRBV5-1,CASSWGRTKALAVNEQFF,TGCGCCAGCAGCTGGGGTAGGACCAAAGCTTTAGCGGTCAATGAGCAGTTCTTC
NA,TRBJ2-1,NA,TRBV20-1,CSASRNEQFF,TGCAGTGCTAGTAGGAATGAGCAGTTCTTC
few,TRBJ2-1,TRBD2,TRBV7-2,CASSLISGSFSEQFF,TGTGCCAGCAGCTTAATTAGCGGGAGTTTTTCTGAGCAGTTCTTC
NA,TRBJ1-4,NA,TRBV4-1,CASRSQGRGLNEKLFF,TGCGCCAGCAGATCACAGGGCCGAGGCTTGAATGAAAAACTGTTTTTT
NA,TRBJ1-4,NA,TRBV5-4,CASSSQDSNEKLFF,TGTGCCAGCAGTAGCCAGGACAGTAATGAAAAACTGTTTTTT
NA,TRBJ1-2,NA,TRBV30,CAWVWGGRVNYGYTF,TGTGCCTGGGTCTGGGGGGGGCGCGTTAACTATGGCTACACCTTC
NA,TRBJ1-2,TRBD1,TRBV5-6,CASTSQGQGAFGYTF,TGTGCCAGCACCTCTCAGGGACAGGGGGCTTTCGGCTACACCTTC
few,TRBJ1-2,NA,TRBV30,CAWSIGFNYGYTF,TGTGCCTGGAGTATCGGATTTAACTATGGCTACACCTTC
NA,TRBJ2-2,TRBD2,TRBV19,CASRYPGTSGRDGELFF,TGTGCCAGTAGGTATCCGGGGACTAGCGGGCGCGACGGGGAGCTGTTTTTT